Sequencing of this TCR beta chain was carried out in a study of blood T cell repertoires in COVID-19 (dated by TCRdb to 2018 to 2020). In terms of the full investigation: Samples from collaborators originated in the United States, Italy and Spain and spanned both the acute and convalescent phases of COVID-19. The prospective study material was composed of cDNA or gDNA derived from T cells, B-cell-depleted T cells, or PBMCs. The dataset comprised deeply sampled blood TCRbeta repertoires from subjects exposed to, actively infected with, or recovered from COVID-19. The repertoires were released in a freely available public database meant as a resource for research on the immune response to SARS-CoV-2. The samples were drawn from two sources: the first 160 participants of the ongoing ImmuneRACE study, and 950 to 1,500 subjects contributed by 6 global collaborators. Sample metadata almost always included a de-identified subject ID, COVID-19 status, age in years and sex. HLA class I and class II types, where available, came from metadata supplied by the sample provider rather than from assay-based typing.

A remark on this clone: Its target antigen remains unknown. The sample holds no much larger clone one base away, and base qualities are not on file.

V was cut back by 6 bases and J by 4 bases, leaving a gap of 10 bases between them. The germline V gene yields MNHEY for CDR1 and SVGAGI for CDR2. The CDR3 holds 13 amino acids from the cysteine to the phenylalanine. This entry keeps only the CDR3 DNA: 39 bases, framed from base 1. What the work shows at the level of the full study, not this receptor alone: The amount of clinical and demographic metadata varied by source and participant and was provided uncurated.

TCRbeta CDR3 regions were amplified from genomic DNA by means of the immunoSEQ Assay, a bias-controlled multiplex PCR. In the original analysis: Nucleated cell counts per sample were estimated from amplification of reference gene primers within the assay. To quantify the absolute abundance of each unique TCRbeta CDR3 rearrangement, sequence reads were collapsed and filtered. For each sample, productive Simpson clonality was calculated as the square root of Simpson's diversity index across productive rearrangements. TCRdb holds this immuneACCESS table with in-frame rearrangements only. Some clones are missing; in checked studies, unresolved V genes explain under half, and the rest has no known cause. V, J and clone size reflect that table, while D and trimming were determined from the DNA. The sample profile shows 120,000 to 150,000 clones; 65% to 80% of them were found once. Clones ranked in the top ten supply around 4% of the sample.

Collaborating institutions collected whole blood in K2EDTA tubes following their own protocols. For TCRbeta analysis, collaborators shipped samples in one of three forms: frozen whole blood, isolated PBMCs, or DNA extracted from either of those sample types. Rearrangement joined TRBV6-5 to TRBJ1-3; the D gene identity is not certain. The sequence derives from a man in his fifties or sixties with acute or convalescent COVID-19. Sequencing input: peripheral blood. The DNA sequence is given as TGTGCCAGCAGAACCGACAACGGAAACACCATATATTTT. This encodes CASRTDNGNTIYF.